Presented here are 30 T cell receptor beta chains from one specimen sequenced in a study of blood T cells in healthy people across ages (dated by TCRdb to the mid-2010s). Library preparation employed 5' RACE. The sequencer listed for this sample is Illumina HiSeq 2500. A second PCR of roughly 7 to 12 cycles was performed with a sample-barcoded 5' primer and a J-beta primer mix. TCRdb reworked the public reads: Q25 trimming with fastp, MiXCR clone assembly, productive beta chains retained. Each entry is one CDR3 protein sequence, shown with its most common DNA and genes. In all, the sample holds about 900,000 distinct CDR3 sequences, and roughly 50% of those were seen once. Roughly an eighth of the sample rests with the top ten. Sequences were obtained from blood. Receptors were obtained from a man under 40 in good health.

The rearrangement joins TRBV10-3 to TRBJ1-2; 12 positions match TRBD1. Looked up from germline, CDR1 is ENHRY and CDR2 is SYGVKD. This CDR3 region has 12 residues. Losses at the gene ends were 9 bases for V and 8 bases for J; bases not matched to a gene: 4. The CDR3 loop reads CAIAGTGGGYTF. DNA for the CDR3: TGTGCCATAGCCGGGACAGGGGGCGGCTACACCTTC.

This chain links TRBV5-1 with TRBJ1-1, with 7 bases matching TRBD1. The CDR3 is 15 amino acids. Germline-derived CDR1 and CDR2 are SGHRS and YFSETQ. J was trimmed by 4 bases and V by 7 bases; bases with no gene match: 13. The CDR3 DNA reads TGCGCCAGCGGCGTTCCGGACAGGTTAGGCACTGAAGCTTTCTTT. Translated: CASGVPDRLGTEAFF.

This clonotype was detected only a few times. The rearrangement joins TRBV24-1 to TRBJ2-3; 7 bases match TRBD2. Per germline, CDR1 KGHDR and CDR2 SFDVKD. V dropped 0 bases and J dropped 2; count of bases not matched to a gene: 4. The CDR3 extends over 16 amino acids. The CDR3 here is CATSDLGGRHTDTQYF. CDR3 sequence (DNA): TGTGCCACCAGTGATTTGGGCGGGAGACACACAGATACGCAGTATTTT.

As regards this clonotype: One end of the junction varies from germline; a read error may be responsible. CDR3 amino acids: CAGSFDRDNYNEQFF. CDR3 DNA sequence: TGTGCCGGCAGCTTCGACCGGGACAATTACAATGAGCAGTTCTTC. This sequence joins TRBV7-2 and TRBJ2-1; a weak D match, TRBD1 (6 bases). The CDR3 loop spans 15 amino acids. From germline, CDR1 is SGHTA and CDR2 FQGNSA.

This clonotype has only a few counts. V gene TRBV27 combines with J gene TRBJ2-5, with TRBD1 matching 8 bases. V dropped 0 bases and J dropped 3; count of bases not matched to a gene: 0. The CDR3 totals 14 residues. Germline-derived CDR1 and CDR2 are MNHEY and SMNVEV (reference sequence). CDR3 bases: TGTGCCAGCAGTTTATCACAGGGGGAAGAGACCCAGTACTTC. Its protein is CASSLSQGEETQYF.

This chain links TRBV7-9 with TRBJ2-7; the D is unclear. Deletions cut 5 bases from V and 1 base from J, with 9 bases between. Germline values: CDR1 SEHNR, CDR2 FQNEAQ (reference sequence). The CDR3 is 13 residues long. The CDR3 DNA reads TGTGCCAGCAGCCCAGCTCGGTCCTACGAGCAGTACTTC. Its translation is CASSPARSYEQYF.

V gene TRBV20-1 combines with J gene TRBJ1-5; D gene ambiguous. Germline CDR1 DFQATT, CDR2 SNEGSKA (reference sequence). Deletions cut 0 bases from V and 7 bases from J, with 13 bases between. The CDR3 is made up of 14 amino acids. CDR3 sequence reads: CSARDLTGWQPQHF. DNA for the CDR3: TGCAGTGCTAGAGATCTCACGGGTTGGCAGCCCCAGCATTTT.

V usage is TRBV6-1 and J usage is TRBJ2-3, with unresolved D. This CDR3 comprises 16 residues. V gave up 1 base and J gave up 5 bases, with 16 bases separating them. Germline-derived CDR1 and CDR2 are MNHNS and SASEGT. Here the CDR3 reads CASSEEGPPAGDTQYF. The CDR3 DNA follows: TGTGCCAGCAGTGAAGAGGGTCCGCCAGCCGGAGATACGCAGTATTTT.

The chain has TRBV7-2 and TRBJ1-2, with 8 bases identical to TRBD1. Germline CDR1 and CDR2: SGHTA and FQGNSA. The ends lost 10 bases at V and 2 bases at J; junction bases unmatched: 12. CDR3 length: 15 residues. Here the CDR3 reads CAIGLTDRANYGYTF. CDR3 sequence (DNA): TGTGCCATCGGTCTTACGGACAGGGCCAACTATGGCTACACCTTC.

This clonotype turned up a few times. This chain links TRBV6-5 with TRBJ2-6; 7 bases align to TRBD2. Germline V gene lookup returns CDR1 MNHEY and CDR2 SVGAGI. The V segment lost 8 bases and the J segment 4 bases; nucleotides outside the gene matches: 11. This CDR3 comprises 16 residues. CDR3 sequence: CASCTRGGDGANVLTF. Written as DNA, the CDR3 is TGTGCCAGCTGCACTAGGGGAGGGGACGGGGCCAACGTCCTGACTTTC.

This clonotype turned up a few times. The rearrangement links TRBV24-1 to TRBJ2-1; 8 bases are shared with TRBD1. CDR3 length: 15 amino acids. Trimming cost V 3 bases and J 5 bases; bases outside gene matches: 5. Per the germline V gene, CDR1 is KGHDR and CDR2 is SFDVKD. This chain's CDR3 is CATSDPPTGDNEQFF. The CDR3, as DNA: TGTGCCACCAGTGATCCACCGACAGGGGACAATGAGCAGTTCTTC.

This clonotype was detected a few times. The rearrangement joins TRBV7-2 to TRBJ2-7; 12 bases fit TRBD2. Germline-derived CDR1 and CDR2 are SGHTA and FQGNSA. The CDR3 runs to 15 residues. V was clipped by 5 bases and J by 4 bases; unmatched bases: 6. This CDR3 is CASSITSGGRYEQYF. Here the CDR3 DNA reads TGTGCCAGCAGCATCACTAGCGGGGGGCGGTACGAGCAGTACTTC.

The gene calls are TRBV20-1 and TRBJ1-5; D gene unclear. The V end was cut by 5 bases, the J end by 6 bases, with 17 bases between. The germline gives CDR1 DFQATT, CDR2 SNEGSKA (reference sequence). The CDR3 contains 14 residues. The CDR3 sequence is CSAPTRDSGQPQHF. The CDR3 DNA reads as TGCAGTGCTCCCACGCGAGACTCAGGTCAGCCCCAGCATTTT.

The chain combines TRBV12-3 or TRBV12-4 with TRBJ2-7; D not resolved. The ends were cut back, 11 bases at V and 2 bases at J, with 13 bases in the middle. CDR3 length: 12 amino acids. CDR3 nucleotides: TGTGCCGGCGGCCCGTTGGCCTACGAGCAGTACTTC. This encodes CAGGPLAYEQYF.

The CDR3 loop reads CARGNFYEQYF. The CDR3 DNA sequence: TGTGCCAGAGGAAACTTCTACGAGCAGTACTTC. The chain couples TRBV19 to TRBJ2-4; D remains ambiguous. The DNA end lines up better with TRBJ2-7; the J call may be wrong. Germline V lookup: CDR1 LNHDA, CDR2 SQIVND (reference sequence). This CDR3 has 11 residues.

This clonotype was detected only once. The chain carries TRBV10-3 and TRBJ2-3, with 13 nucleotides matching TRBD2. The germline CDR1 and CDR2 sequences are ENHRY and SYGVKD. The CDR3 has 17 residues. V gave up 4 bases and J gave up 3 bases; unmatched junction bases: 7. The CDR3 DNA sequence: TGTGCCATCAGTGCCGCGAGGACTAGCGGGAGAACAGATACGCAGTATTTT. Amino acid sequence: CAISAARTSGRTDTQYF.

The V and J genes are TRBV7-2 and TRBJ2-6; D call uncertain. Germline loops: CDR1 SGHTA, CDR2 FQGNSA. CDR3 length equals 15 residues. V was clipped by 5 bases and J by 0 bases, with 8 bases between them. Here the CDR3 reads CASSARSSGANVLTF. DNA for the CDR3: TGTGCCAGCAGCGCCCGTAGCTCTGGGGCCAACGTCCTGACTTTC.

The CDR3 DNA sequence: TGTGCCGGCCAGCCGAACACCGGGGAGCTGTTTTTT. Its protein is CAGQPNTGELFF. The rearrangement joins TRBV7-9 to TRBJ2-2; the D is unclear. V dropped 11 bases and J dropped 0 bases, with 7 bases sitting between them. CDR1 is SEHNR, CDR2 FQNEAQ, per germline (reference sequence). The CDR3 consists of 12 residues. Combining the CDR3 with reference TRBV7-9 and TRBJ2-2 gives the whole variable domain DTGVSQNPRHKITKRGQNVTFRCDPISEHNRLYWYRQTLGQGPEFLTYFQNEAQLEKSRLLSDRFSAERPKGSFSTLEIQRTEQGDSAMYLCAGQPNTGELFFGEGSRLTVL.

This clonotype was counted only a few times. The chain recombines TRBV20-1 with TRBJ1-5, with 9 bases identical to TRBD1. V lost 6 bases to trimming and J lost 6 bases; unmatched junction nucleotides: 6. The germline V gene encodes CDR1 DFQATT and CDR2 SNEGSKA (reference sequence). The CDR3 runs to 13 residues. The CDR3 protein is CSARTGEGQPQHF. DNA of the CDR3: TGCAGTGCGCGGACAGGGGAGGGTCAGCCCCAGCATTTT.

This clonotype was seen a single time. J is TRBJ2-6 and V is TRBV6-5; D call uncertain. The V gene lost 2 bases and the J gene lost 9 bases, with 14 bases spanning the gap. CDR3 length: 15 residues. From germline, CDR1 is MNHEY and CDR2 SVGAGI. In DNA form, the CDR3 reads TGTGCCAGCAGTTACGACGCAGCTATTAACAACGTCCTGACTTTC. It is translated as CASSYDAAINNVLTF.

This clonotype has only a few counts. The chain combines TRBV12-3 or TRBV12-4 with TRBJ2-4; D gene unclear. V shed 3 bases and J shed 0 bases, with 6 bases lying between them. The CDR3 runs to 14 residues. The CDR3 reads CASSFLLAKNIQYF. In nucleotides, the CDR3 is TGTGCCAGCAGTTTTCTGCTAGCCAAAAACATTCAGTACTTC.

This chain joins TRBV6-1 and TRBJ1-2; unclear D gene. The V gene lost 1 base and the J gene lost 1 base, with 7 bases spanning the gap. The CDR3 has 14 residues. Germline CDR1 reads MNHNS; CDR2 reads SASEGT. CDR3 nucleotides: TGTGCCAGCAGTGAAGTTAGGGTTAACTATGGCTACACCTTC. Translated, it gives CASSEVRVNYGYTF.

This clonotype was seen ten or more times. The chain recombines TRBV15 with TRBJ2-7, with D uncertain. V was pared by 1 base and J by 3 bases, with 10 bases between. CDR3 length: 14 amino acids. Per germline, CDR1 LNHNV and CDR2 YYDKDF (reference sequence). The CDR3 region has the DNA TGTGCCACCAGCAGAGGTGGGGTCGGCTACGAGCAGTACTTC. It is translated as CATSRGGVGYEQYF.

CDR3 sequence (DNA): TGCGCCAGCACCCGAACTGGGGGGGCTAGCACAGATACGCAGTATTTT. It encodes CASTRTGGASTDTQYF. This chain connects TRBV5-1 to TRBJ2-3, with a weak D call TRBD2 (7 bases). CDR1 and CDR2 from the germline V gene are SGHRS and YFSETQ. Between the trimmed V and J ends, which lost 6 bases and 0 bases, there was a span of 17 bases. The CDR3 has 16 residues.

This rearrangement joins TRBV4-2 to TRBJ2-1; 9 bases agree with TRBD1. With 0 bases clipped from V and 15 bases from J, the junction kept 6 bases outside the gene matches. CDR1 and CDR2 from the germline V gene are LGHNA and YNFKEQ. The CDR3 covers 13 residues. The CDR3 region is CASSQDRGQGRFF. CDR3 coding DNA: TGTGCCAGCAGCCAAGATAGGGGACAGGGACGGTTCTTC.

The V and J genes are TRBV25-1 and TRBJ1-2, with unresolved D. Trimming stripped 4 bases from V and 4 bases from J, with 13 bases between. CDR1 and CDR2 (germline): MGHDK, SYGVNS. This CDR3 is built from 14 residues. The CDR3 is CASSVAGPTYGYTF. In DNA, the CDR3 is TGTGCCAGCAGTGTCGCCGGGCCCACCTATGGCTACACCTTC.

V usage is TRBV7-9 and J usage is TRBJ2-1; 11 nucleotides align to TRBD1. CDR1 is SEHNR, CDR2 FQNEAQ, per germline (reference sequence). Trimming cost V 5 bases and J 8 bases; bases outside gene matches: 8. This CDR3 region has 15 residues. The CDR3 protein is CASSPTGTGGDEQFF. The CDR3 region has the DNA TGTGCCAGCAGCCCTACCGGGACAGGGGGTGATGAGCAGTTCTTC. Full variable domain (missing parts from reference TRBV7-9 and TRBJ2-1): DTGVSQNPRHKITKRGQNVTFRCDPISEHNRLYWYRQTLGQGPEFLTYFQNEAQLEKSRLLSDRFSAERPKGSFSTLEIQRTEQGDSAMYLCASSPTGTGGDEQFFGPGTRLTVL.

The chain joins TRBV20-1 to TRBJ2-1; 7 nucleotides agree with TRBD1. The CDR3 length is 16 residues. V shed 5 bases and J 3 bases; nucleotides not matched to a gene: 13. Germline V gene data show CDR1 as DFQATT and CDR2 as SNEGSKA (reference sequence). The CDR3 reads CSAQPGQLGDYNEQFF. The CDR3 nucleotides read TGCAGTGCTCAACCGGGACAGTTAGGAGACTACAATGAGCAGTTCTTC.

The V and J genes are TRBV4-2 and TRBJ2-1; D possibly corresponds to TRBD2 (6 bases). Germline CDR1 LGHNA, CDR2 YNFKEQ. V was shortened by 3 bases and J by 0 bases, with 15 bases between the two germline ends. This CDR3 spans 17 amino acids. The CDR3 nucleotides read TGTGCCAGCAGCCAGGGTACGGCGGGGAGCTCCTACAATGAGCAGTTCTTC. This sequence encodes CASSQGTAGSSYNEQFF.

This clonotype was counted ten times or more. The V call is TRBV5-5, the J call TRBJ2-5; D might be TRBD1 (6 bases). This CDR3 is 14 amino acids long. The germline V gene encodes CDR1 SGHKS and CDR2 YYEKEE (reference sequence). Trimming pared 2 bases from V and 0 bases from J, leaving 8 bases between. The CDR3 nucleotides are TGTGCCAGCAGCTTCCGGGACAACCAAGAGACCCAGTACTTC. Translating it yields CASSFRDNQETQYF.